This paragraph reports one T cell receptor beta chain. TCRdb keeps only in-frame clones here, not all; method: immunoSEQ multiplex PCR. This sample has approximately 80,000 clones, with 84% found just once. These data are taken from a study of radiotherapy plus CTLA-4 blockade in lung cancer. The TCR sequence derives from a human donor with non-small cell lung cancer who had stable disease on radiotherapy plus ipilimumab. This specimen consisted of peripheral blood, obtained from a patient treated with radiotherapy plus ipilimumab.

CDR3 in amino acids: CASSLRRGGRQPQHF. CDR3 in DNA: TGTGCCAGCAGTTTACGAAGGGGGGGCCGACAGCCCCAGCATTTT. The rearrangement uses TRBV28 and TRBJ1-5; possibly TRBD1 for D (6 bases). V lost 2 bases, J lost 7 bases, and 15 bases lay in between. Germline CDR1 is MDHEN and CDR2 is SYDVKM. There are 15 residues in the CDR3.